This T cell receptor (beta chain) emerged from a study of blood T cells in healthy people across ages. This clonotype was observed a few times. As yet, its antigen is unknown. CDR3 size: 18 residues. Unmatched junction bases numbered 7, after V lost 1 base and J lost 0 bases. From germline, CDR1 is SGHAT and CDR2 FQNNGV. PCR was performed a second time for 7 to 11 cycles using a sample-barcoded 5' primer and a J-beta primer mix. Each cDNA molecule was tagged by a template-switch adaptor that had 12 random nucleotides. Using its own MiXCR run on the 5' RACE reads, TCRdb lists one record per CDR3 protein. The sample consists of about 1.1 million distinct CDR3 sequences, roughly two fifths of them appearing once. Study-level points and caveats: The fall in TCR beta diversity per million T cells was roughly linear with age. Unsorted PBMC material precluded a definitive naive versus antigen-experienced comparison.

Peripheral blood from each donor was collected in a volume of about 10 milliliters. The rearrangement uses TRBV11-2 and TRBJ2-7; TRBD2 agrees at 12 bases. The TCR sequence derives from a man younger than 30 in good health. The sequenced sample consisted of blood. The CDR3 region has the DNA TGTGCCAGCAGCTTAGGCACTAGCGGGGGGCGTAGCTCCTACGAGCAGTACTTC. Amino acid sequence: CASSLGTSGGRSSYEQYF.